This T cell receptor (beta chain) was captured in a study of T cells in Graves' hyperthyroidism and ophthalmopathy. Study as a whole: Peripheral blood was drawn at first diagnosis, prior to all treatment.

This clonotype has just one count. Its target is not known. Study-level points and caveats: In simple terms, a model built on 13 V-J features told ophthalmopathy apart from stable hyperthyroidism.

Individuals with ophthalmopathy presented a Clinical Activity Score of at least 3, a NOSPECS grade of at least 4 and a duration under 3 months. Template material for amplifying TCR beta CDR3 regions consisted of RNA transcripts. The primer set for the first-round RT-PCR of the TCR CDR3 was HTBI. TCRdb recomputed calls from the multiplex PCR reads with MiXCR, one row per CDR3 protein. The repertoire has 600,000 or so distinct CDR3 sequences, roughly 15% of them found once; the top ten carry roughly an eighth. CDR3 size: 13 residues. Germline V gene lookup returns CDR1 PRHDT and CDR2 FYEKMQ (reference sequence). Trimming removed 4 bases from V and 2 bases from J, with 7 bases in between.

This TCR came from a woman aged 45-65 years with Graves' ophthalmopathy. Sequencing was performed on blood. This rearrangement joins TRBV13 to TRBJ2-3; D gene ambiguous. The CDR3 sequence is CASSYEFTDTQYF. The DNA for the CDR3 is TGTGCCAGCAGCTACGAGTTCACAGATACGCAGTATTTT.